This T cell receptor beta chain was sequenced in a study of T cell responses to AZD1222 COVID-19 vaccine. Using immunoSEQ multiplex PCR, the repertoire was profiled, and TCRdb retains in-frame clones only, with some absent. The table records roughly 150,000 clones, 90% to 95% of them present only once. Turning to this clone: The antigen is undetermined.

Study results and limitations: White British donors predominated, females outnumbered males, and clonal diversity was possibly underestimated.

CDR3 size: 13 residues. Trimming shortened V by 11 bases and J by 6 bases, and 19 bases separated the two germline ends. Looked up from germline, CDR1 is MNHEY and CDR2 is SVGAGI. The material sequenced was peripheral blood, taken 28 days after the second AZD1222 dose. This TCR was sampled from an adult who received the AZD1222 COVID-19 vaccine. The chain recombines TRBV6-5 with TRBJ1-2, with D unresolved. In DNA form, the CDR3 reads TGTGCCGCCAGCAGTTTGGTTCAGGATGGCTACACCTTC. Amino acids: CAASSLVQDGYTF.